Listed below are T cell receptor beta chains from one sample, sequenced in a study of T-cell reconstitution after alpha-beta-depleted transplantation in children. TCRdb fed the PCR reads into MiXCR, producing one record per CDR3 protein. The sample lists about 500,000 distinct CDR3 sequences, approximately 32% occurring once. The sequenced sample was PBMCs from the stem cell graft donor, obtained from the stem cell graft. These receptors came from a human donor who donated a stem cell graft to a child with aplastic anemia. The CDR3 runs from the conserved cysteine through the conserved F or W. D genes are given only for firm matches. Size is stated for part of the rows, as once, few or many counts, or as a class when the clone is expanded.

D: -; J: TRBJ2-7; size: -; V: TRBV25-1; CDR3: CASSESGWRYEQYF; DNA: TGTGCCAGCAGTGAATCGGGGTGGCGCTACGAGCAGTACTTC
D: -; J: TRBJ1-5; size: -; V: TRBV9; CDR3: CASSVGGRAEQPQHF; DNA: TGTGCCAGCAGCGTAGGCGGCAGGGCAGAACAGCCCCAGCATTTT
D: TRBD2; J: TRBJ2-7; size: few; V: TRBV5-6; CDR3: CASSLATSGSLYEQYF; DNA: TGTGCCAGCAGCTTGGCCACTAGCGGGAGTCTCTACGAGCAGTACTTC
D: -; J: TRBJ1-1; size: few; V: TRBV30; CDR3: CAWRGDGGEAFF; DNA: TGTGCCTGGAGGGGGGACGGGGGTGAAGCTTTCTTT
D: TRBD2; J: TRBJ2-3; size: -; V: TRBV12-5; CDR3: CASGLVSAGSTDTQYF; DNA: TGTGCTAGTGGTTTGGTATCAGCGGGAAGCACAGATACGCAGTATTTT
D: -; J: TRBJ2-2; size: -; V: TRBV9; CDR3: CASRRWNTGELFF; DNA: TGTGCCAGCAGGCGGTGGAACACCGGGGAGCTGTTTTTT
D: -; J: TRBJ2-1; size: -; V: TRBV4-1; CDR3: CASSRQDRDDEQFF; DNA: TGCGCCAGCAGCCGACAAGACAGAGACGATGAGCAGTTCTTC
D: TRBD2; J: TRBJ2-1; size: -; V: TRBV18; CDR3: CASSPVSGSLNEQFF; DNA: TGTGCCAGCTCACCGGTTAGCGGGAGTTTGAATGAGCAGTTCTTC
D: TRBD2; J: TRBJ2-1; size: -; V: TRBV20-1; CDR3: CSAPNRGGLSYNEQFF; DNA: TGCAGTGCCCCAAATCGCGGGGGGCTATCCTACAATGAGCAGTTCTTC
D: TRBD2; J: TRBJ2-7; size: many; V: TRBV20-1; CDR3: CSASPSGGNYEQYF; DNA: TGCAGTGCTAGTCCTAGCGGGGGGAACTACGAGCAGTACTTC
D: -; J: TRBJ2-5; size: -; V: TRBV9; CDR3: CASSVAGTSGHQETQYF; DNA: TGTGCCAGCAGCGTAGCTGGGACAAGCGGGCACCAAGAGACCCAGTACTTC
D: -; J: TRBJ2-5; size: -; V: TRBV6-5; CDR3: CASSYSLSGFQETQYF; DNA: TGTGCCAGCAGTTACTCCCTCTCGGGATTTCAAGAGACCCAGTACTTC
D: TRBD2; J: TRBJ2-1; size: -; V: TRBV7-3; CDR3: CASSLGGSGRANDEQFF; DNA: TGTGCCAGCAGCTTAGGTGGTAGCGGGAGGGCCAACGATGAGCAGTTCTTC
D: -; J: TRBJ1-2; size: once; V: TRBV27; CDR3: CASSPGTPDYGYTF; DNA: TGTGCCAGCAGTCCGGGAACCCCTGACTATGGCTACACCTTC
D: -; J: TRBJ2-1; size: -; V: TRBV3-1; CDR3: CASSLVDRTDEQFF; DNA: TGTGCCAGCAGCCTAGTCGACAGGACTGATGAGCAGTTCTTC
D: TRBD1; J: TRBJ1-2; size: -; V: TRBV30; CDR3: CAWSPDRRGYGYTF; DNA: TGTGCCTGGAGTCCGGACAGGCGTGGCTATGGCTACACCTTC
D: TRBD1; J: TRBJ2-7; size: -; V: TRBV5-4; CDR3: CASSFGTGNPTHLYEQYF; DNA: TGTGCCAGCAGCTTCGGGACAGGCAACCCGACGCATCTCTACGAGCAGTACTTC
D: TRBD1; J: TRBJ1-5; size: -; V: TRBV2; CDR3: CASSGGQGALQPQHF; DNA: TGTGCCAGCAGTGGAGGACAGGGGGCTCTTCAGCCCCAGCATTTT
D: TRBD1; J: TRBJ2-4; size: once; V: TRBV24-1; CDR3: CATSDCFVNRGAKNIQYF; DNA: TGTGCCACCAGTGATTGTTTTGTCAACAGGGGAGCCAAAAACATTCAGTACTTC
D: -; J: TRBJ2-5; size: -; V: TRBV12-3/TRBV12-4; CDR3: CASSLDGRETQYF; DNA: TGTGCCAGCAGTTTAGATGGCCGCGAGACCCAGTACTTC
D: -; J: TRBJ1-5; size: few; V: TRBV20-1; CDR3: CSARDPRGSNQPQHF; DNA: TGCAGTGCTAGAGATCCGAGGGGTTCCAATCAGCCCCAGCATTTT
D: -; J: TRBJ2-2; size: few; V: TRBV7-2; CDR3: CASSFITTSTGELFF; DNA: TGTGCCAGCAGCTTTATCACCACTTCGACCGGGGAGCTGTTTTTT
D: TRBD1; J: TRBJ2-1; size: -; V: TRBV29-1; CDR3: CSVEGQGRPNEQFF; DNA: TGCAGCGTGGAGGGACAGGGGCGCCCCAATGAGCAGTTCTTC
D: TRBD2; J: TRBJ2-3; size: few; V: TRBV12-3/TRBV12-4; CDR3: CASSLDLAGATDTQYF; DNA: TGTGCCAGCAGTTTAGACCTAGCGGGAGCCACAGATACGCAGTATTTT
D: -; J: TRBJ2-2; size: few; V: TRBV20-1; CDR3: CSASPGHQNTGELFF; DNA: TGCAGTGCTTCCCCGGGACACCAAAACACCGGGGAGCTGTTTTTT
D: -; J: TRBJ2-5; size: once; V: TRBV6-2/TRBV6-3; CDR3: CASSYTHQETQYF; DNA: TGTGCCAGCAGTTATACGCACCAAGAGACCCAGTACTTC
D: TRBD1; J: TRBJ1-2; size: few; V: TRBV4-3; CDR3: CASSPDRVGNYGYTF; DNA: TGCGCCAGCAGCCCAGACAGGGTTGGGAACTATGGCTACACCTTC
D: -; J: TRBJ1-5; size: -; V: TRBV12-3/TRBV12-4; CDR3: CASSLAAGQPQHF; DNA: TGTGCCAGCAGTTTAGCGGCCGGGCAGCCCCAGCATTTT
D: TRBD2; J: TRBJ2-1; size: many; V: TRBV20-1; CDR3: CSAKGLAGENEQFF; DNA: TGCAGTGCTAAGGGACTAGCGGGAGAGAATGAGCAGTTCTTC
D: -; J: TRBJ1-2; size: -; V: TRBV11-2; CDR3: CASSLDDILNRNYGYTF; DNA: TGTGCCAGCAGCTTAGACGACATCTTAAACAGGAACTATGGCTACACCTTC
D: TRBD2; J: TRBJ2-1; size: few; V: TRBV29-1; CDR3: CSVQLAGRNNEQFF; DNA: TGCAGCGTCCAACTAGCGGGGAGAAACAATGAGCAGTTCTTC
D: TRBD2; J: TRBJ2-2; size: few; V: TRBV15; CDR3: CATSRDWGGMAGELFF; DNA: TGTGCCACCAGCAGAGATTGGGGGGGGATGGCCGGGGAGCTGTTTTTT
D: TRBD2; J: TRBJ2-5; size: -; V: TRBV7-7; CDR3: CASSSRTSGRARFETQYF; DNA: TGTGCCAGCAGCTCAAGGACTAGCGGGAGGGCCCGGTTCGAGACCCAGTACTTC
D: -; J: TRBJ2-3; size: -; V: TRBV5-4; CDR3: CASSLRGGSTDTQYF; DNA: TGTGCCAGCAGCTTGCGGGGAGGTAGCACAGATACGCAGTATTTT
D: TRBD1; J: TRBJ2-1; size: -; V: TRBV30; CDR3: CAWSVGQGVYNEQFF; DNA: TGTGCCTGGAGTGTTGGGCAGGGGGTCTACAATGAGCAGTTCTTC
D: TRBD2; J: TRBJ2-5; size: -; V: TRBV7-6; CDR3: CASSPSAGDRGTQYF; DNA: TGTGCCAGCAGCCCATCAGCGGGAGATAGAGGGACCCAGTACTTC
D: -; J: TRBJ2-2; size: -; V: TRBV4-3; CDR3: CASSQDVQTNTGELFF; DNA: TGCGCCAGCAGCCAAGATGTACAGACGAACACCGGGGAGCTGTTTTTT
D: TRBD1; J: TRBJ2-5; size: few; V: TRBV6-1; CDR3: CASRLQGARETQYF; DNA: TGTGCCAGCAGACTACAGGGGGCGCGGGAGACCCAGTACTTC
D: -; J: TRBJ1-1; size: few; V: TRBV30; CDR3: CAWKTNMNTEAFF; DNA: TGTGCCTGGAAAACAAATATGAACACTGAAGCTTTCTTT
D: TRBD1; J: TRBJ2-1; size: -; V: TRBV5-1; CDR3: CASSQETGPYNEQFF; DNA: TGCGCCAGCAGTCAGGAGACAGGGCCATACAATGAGCAGTTCTTC
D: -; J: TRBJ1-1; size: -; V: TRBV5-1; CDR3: CASSLQGGPNTEAFF; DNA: TGCGCCAGCAGCTTGCAAGGGGGTCCAAACACTGAAGCTTTCTTT
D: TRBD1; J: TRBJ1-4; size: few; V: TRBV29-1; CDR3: CSVAPTGTGGEKLFF; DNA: TGCAGCGTTGCTCCCACAGGGACAGGGGGCGAAAAACTGTTTTTT
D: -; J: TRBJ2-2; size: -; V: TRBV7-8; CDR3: CASSLGTVNTGELFF; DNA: TGTGCCAGCAGCTTAGGGACGGTGAACACCGGGGAGCTGTTTTTT
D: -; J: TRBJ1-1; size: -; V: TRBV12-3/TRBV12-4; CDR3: CASRKDFDTEAFF; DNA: TGTGCCAGCAGGAAAGACTTCGACACTGAAGCTTTCTTT
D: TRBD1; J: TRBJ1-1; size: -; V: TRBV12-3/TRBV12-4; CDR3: CASILGGQGNTEAFF; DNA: TGTGCCAGCATCCTCGGGGGACAGGGTAACACTGAAGCTTTCTTT
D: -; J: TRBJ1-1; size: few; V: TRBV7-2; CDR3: CASSLHSLNTEAFF; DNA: TGTGCCAGCAGCTTACACAGTTTGAACACTGAAGCTTTCTTT
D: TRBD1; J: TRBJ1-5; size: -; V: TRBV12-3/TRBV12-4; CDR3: CASRRQGALNQPQHF; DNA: TGTGCCAGCAGGCGACAGGGGGCCCTCAATCAGCCCCAGCATTTT
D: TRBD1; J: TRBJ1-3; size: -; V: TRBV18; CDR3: CASSPSGQSQSYSGNTIYF; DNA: TGTGCCAGCTCACCGTCGGGACAGAGCCAAAGCTACTCTGGAAACACCATATATTTT
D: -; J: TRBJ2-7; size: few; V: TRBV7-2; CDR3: CASTLTGQAYEQYF; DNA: TGTGCCAGCACCCTTACGGGGCAGGCCTACGAGCAGTACTTC
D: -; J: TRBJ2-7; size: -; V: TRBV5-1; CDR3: CASSNNEGPGATYEQYF; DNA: TGCGCCAGCAGCAACAATGAGGGTCCGGGAGCTACCTACGAGCAGTACTTC
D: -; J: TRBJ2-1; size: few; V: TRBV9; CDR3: CASSVAPGAEGYEQFF; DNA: TGTGCCAGCAGCGTAGCTCCGGGGGCGGAGGGCTATGAGCAGTTCTTC
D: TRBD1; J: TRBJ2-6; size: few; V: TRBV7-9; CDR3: CASSSLTGRDVLTF; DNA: TGTGCCAGCAGCTCCTTGACAGGGCGGGACGTCCTGACTTTC
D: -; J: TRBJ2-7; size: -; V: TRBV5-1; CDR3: CASSLANGAYEQYF; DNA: TGCGCCAGCAGCTTGGCGAACGGAGCCTACGAGCAGTACTTC
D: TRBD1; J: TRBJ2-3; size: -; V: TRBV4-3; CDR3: CASRPRDRPDADTQYF; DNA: TGCGCCAGCAGACCCCGGGACAGACCCGATGCAGATACGCAGTATTTT